These T cell receptor beta chains were read from a single sample in a study of blood T cell repertoires in COVID-19. Sequenced by immunoSEQ multiplex PCR; TCRdb stores in-frame clones only, minus some. Seen here are about 77,000 clones, 75% to 90% observed once, and the top ten hold under 5.5%. Sequencing was done on a sample of peripheral blood. These receptors originate from a woman in her 70s with acute or convalescent COVID-19. CDR3s include the opening cysteine and the closing phenylalanine or tryptophan. The D gene is left open where the match is weak. Size tells how often a clone was seen (once, few, many) or the class of an expanded clone, and some rows leave it out.

>TRBJ1-3|.|14|once|TRBV7-9
TGTGCCAGCAGCCCCCTCGCGGTTGGAAACACCATATATTTT
CASSPLAVGNTIYF
>TRBJ1-3|.|15|.|TRBV6-5
TGTGCCAGCAGGGGGGGGGATAGTTCTGGAAACACCATATATTTT
CASRGGDSSGNTIYF
>TRBJ1-1|TRBD1|15|.|TRBV19
TGTGCCAGTAGTATTCGTTGGACAGGGGCCACTGAAGCTTTCTTT
CASSIRWTGATEAFF
>TRBJ1-5|.|16|once|TRBV19
TGTGCCAGTAGTGATTTGGCCAGTTATAGCAATCAGCCCCAGCATTTT
CASSDLASYSNQPQHF
>TRBJ2-3|TRBD2|19|.|TRBV5-6
TGTGCCAGCAGCTTGGGGCTATTACGGGGGGTATCTAGCACAGATACGCAGTATTTT
CASSLGLLRGVSSTDTQYF
>TRBJ1-3|.|16|few|TRBV2
TGTGCCAGCAGTGAATCTGGACACTACTCTGGAAACACCATATATTTT
CASSESGHYSGNTIYF
>TRBJ1-5|TRBD1|13|.|TRBV19
TGTGCCAGTAGCGACAGGGTGATTCAGCCCCAGCATTTT
CASSDRVIQPQHF
>TRBJ2-3|.|15|.|TRBV7-6
TGTGCCAGCAGCTTAGCGCCAGAAAACACAGATACGCAGTATTTT
CASSLAPENTDTQYF
>TRBJ2-3|TRBD2|18|.|TRBV4-2
TGTGCCAGCAGCCAAGTCCAGAGCGGGGGGGCTTTAACAGATACGCAGTATTTT
CASSQVQSGGALTDTQYF
>TRBJ1-1|.|11|.|TRBV5-6
TGTGCCAGCAGTTTCCAGGGTGAAGCTTTCTTT
CASSFQGEAFF
>TRBJ2-7|.|11|.|TRBV3-1/TRBV3-2
TGTGCCAGCAGCCAAGATGGTGGCGGGAACTTC
CASSQDGGGNF
>TRBJ2-7|TRBD1|16|few|TRBV5-1
TGCGCCAGCAGCACAACCTGGACAGGGTCTGGTTACGAGCAGTACTTC
CASSTTWTGSGYEQYF
>TRBJ2-7|.|13|.|TRBV29-1
TGCAGCGTTGATCTGGGGACACCCTACGAGCAGTACTTC
CSVDLGTPYEQYF
>TRBJ1-1|.|15|.|TRBV4-1
TGCGCCAGCAGCCAAGGACGGACAGTAAACACTGAAGCTTTCTTT
CASSQGRTVNTEAFF
>TRBJ1-2|.|12|few|TRBV28
TGTGCCAGCAAGGAGGGCAACTATGGCTACACCTTC
CASKEGNYGYTF
>TRBJ2-7|.|14|.|TRBV6-5
TGTGCCAGCAGTTACCGACAGGATTCCTACGAGCAGTACTTC
CASSYRQDSYEQYF
>TRBJ1-2|.|13|.|TRBV7-2
TGTGCCAGCAGCTTGTCCAGGGACTATGGCTACACCTTC
CASSLSRDYGYTF
>TRBJ2-1|TRBD2|18|.|TRBV7-2
TGTGCCAGCAGCTTTATAGCGGGGGGCCCGAGCTCCTACAATGAGCAGTTCTTC
CASSFIAGGPSSYNEQFF
>TRBJ1-2|.|14|.|TRBV5-1
TGCGCCAGCAGCACAGGACGGGGGGATGTAGGCTACACCTTC
CASSTGRGDVGYTF
>TRBJ1-2|TRBD1|14|.|TRBV2
TGTGCCAGCAGCCGACAGGGGGAGGGATATGGCTACACCTTC
CASSRQGEGYGYTF
>TRBJ2-1|.|13|.|TRBV4-1
TGCGCCAGCAGCTTCGGCTCCTACAATGAGCAGTTCTTC
CASSFGSYNEQFF
>TRBJ1-1|.|11|once|TRBV6-2/TRBV6-3
TGTGCCAGCAGTTACCCGGCTGAAGCTTTCTTT
CASSYPAEAFF
>TRBJ1-5|.|16|.|TRBV6-2/TRBV6-3
TGTGCCAGCAGTTACGGTAAAGTCGCGGGGAACCAGCCCCAGCATTTT
CASSYGKVAGNQPQHF
>TRBJ1-1|TRBD1|13|.|TRBV11-3
TGTGCCAGCAGCCGGGACAGTAACACTGAAGCTTTCTTT
CASSRDSNTEAFF
>TRBJ1-6|TRBD1|14|.|TRBV7-2
TGTGCCAGCAGCCATGGACAGGAAAATTCACCCCTCCACTTT
CASSHGQENSPLHF
>TRBJ1-4|.|14|.|TRBV27
TGTGCCAGCAGTGTCTGGGACTCTGTTGAAAAACTGTTTTTT
CASSVWDSVEKLFF
>TRBJ1-1|.|14|.|TRBV6-1
TGTGCCAGCAGTGAAGTTTCGGGGGGGACTGAAGCTTTCTTT
CASSEVSGGTEAFF
>TRBJ1-1|.|14|.|TRBV5-4
TGTGCCAGCAGCTTATCCCTCGCAGGAACTGAAGCTTTCTTT
CASSLSLAGTEAFF
>TRBJ1-2|.|12|.|TRBV4-1
TGCGCCAGCAGCCAAGATTCAAATGGCTACACCTTC
CASSQDSNGYTF
>TRBJ2-3|.|12|.|TRBV6-6
TGTGCCACCAGTCGACTAGAGGATACGCAGTATTTT
CATSRLEDTQYF
>TRBJ2-5|TRBD2|18|few|TRBV7-7
TGTGCCAGCAGCCCTAACTACGGACTAGCGGGGGGCAAAGAGACCCAGTACTTC
CASSPNYGLAGGKETQYF
>TRBJ2-5|TRBD2|17|few|TRBV7-3
TGTGCCAGCAGCTCCCTAGCGGGGGACCCGTACCAAGAGACCCAGTACTTC
CASSSLAGDPYQETQYF
>TRBJ1-1|.|14|.|TRBV6-5
TGTGCCAGCACCAAATCACGGGGGGACACTGAAGCTTTCTTT
CASTKSRGDTEAFF